Sequencing of this T cell receptor (beta chain) was carried out in a study of blood T cell repertoires in COVID-19. About the research overall: The cDNA or gDNA used as material had been derived from T cells, B-cell-depleted T cells, or PBMCs.

Germline V CDR1 and CDR2: SSHAT, FNYEAQ (reference sequence). The CDR3 is made up of 13 amino acids. Original analysis: Amplification of reference gene primers was used by the study to estimate nucleated cell counts. The protocol was immunoSEQ multiplex PCR, while the TCRdb copy is restricted to in-frame clones and leaves out a portion. The V and J calls and clone size come from that table; D and trimming were worked out from the DNA. The sample includes roughly 120,000 clones, roughly 80% of them seen just once. With regard to this clone: The germline gene is not matched at one end of the junction; a read error may be the cause.

V is TRBV7-7 and J is TRBJ2-5; weak D call: TRBD2 (5 bases). This sequence originates from a human donor in a cohort sampled during active COVID-19. Sequencing was done on a sample of peripheral blood. The CDR3 DNA is TGTGCTAGCAGCTTCGGGAAGTGGGAGACCCAGTACTTC. Its translation: CASSFGKWETQYF.